The 15 T cell receptor beta chains below were found in one sample sequenced in a study of blood T cell repertoires in COVID-19. The method was immunoSEQ multiplex PCR; TCRdb's version includes in-frame clones alone and lacks a portion of them. The table lists around 200,000 clones, more than 75% of them singletons. Specimen: peripheral blood. The receptors come from a man aged 18 to 29 with active or convalescent COVID-19.

The chain joins TRBV3-1 (or the pseudogene TRBV3-2) to TRBJ2-1; TRBD2 aligns across 7 bases. V shed 2 bases and J 5 bases; nucleotides not matched to a gene: 3. The CDR3 has 14 residues. Germline V CDR1 and CDR2: LGHDT, YNNKEL (reference sequence). CDR3 sequence: CASSQRSGDNEQFF. CDR3 coding DNA: TGTGCCAGCAGCCAACGGAGCGGGGACAATGAGCAGTTCTTC.

The V call is TRBV7-2, the J call TRBJ2-5; possibly TRBD1 for D (7 bases). The CDR3 loop spans 14 amino acids. Germline values: CDR1 SGHTA, CDR2 FQGNSA. With 5 bases removed from V and 4 bases from J, the gap between germline ends came to 14 bases. The CDR3 DNA reads TGTGCCAGCAGCATAAACAGGGGAGGAGAGACCCAGTACTTC. It specifies CASSINRGGETQYF.

This chain links TRBV5-1 with TRBJ2-1; TRBD2 matches 11 bases. CDR3 length equals 13 residues. Germline-derived CDR1 and CDR2 are SGHRS and YFSETQ. V shed 6 bases and J 7 bases; nucleotides not matched to a gene: 3. In DNA, the CDR3 is TGCGCCAGCATGATAGCGGGGGGGAATGAGCAGTTCTTC. It yields the protein CASMIAGGNEQFF.

The J gene is TRBJ2-7, the V gene TRBV5-4; D might be TRBD1 (5 bases). Germline CDR1 is SGHNT and CDR2 is YYREEE (reference sequence). V shed 5 bases and J shed 3 bases, with 15 bases lying between them. The CDR3 has 14 amino acids. CDR3 loop: CASSTAGKNYEQYV. The DNA for the CDR3 is TGTGCCAGCAGTACAGCAGGGAAAAACTACGAGCAGTACGTC.

The chain combines TRBV5-4 with TRBJ2-7; 13 bases are a match to TRBD2. Germline V gene data show CDR1 as SGHNT and CDR2 as YYREEE (reference sequence). This CDR3 has 15 residues. The V segment lost 4 bases and the J segment 6 bases; nucleotides outside the gene matches: 7. CDR3 DNA: TGTGCCAGCAGCCCCCCGGGACTAGCGGGATCCGAGCAGTACTTC. Translation gives CASSPPGLAGSEQYF.

V is TRBV27 and J is TRBJ2-2; no clear D gene. This CDR3 has 14 residues. Trimming pared 10 bases from V and 6 bases from J, leaving 18 bases between. CDR1 is MNHEY, CDR2 SMNVEV, per germline (reference sequence). The DNA of the CDR3 is TGTGCCACTGGGCCCCAGGCCTCCGCCGGGGAGCTGTTTTTT. This encodes CATGPQASAGELFF.

The chain has TRBV2 and TRBJ2-7; maybe TRBD2 (7 bases). The CDR3 contains 15 residues. The germline V gene encodes CDR1 SNHLY and CDR2 FYNNEI. Trimming stripped 11 bases from V and 6 bases from J, with 26 bases between. The CDR3 nucleotides are TGTGCCCACAACCGGGGGGCGTTGAGTTGGTTCGAGCAGTACGTC. This gives the protein CAHNRGALSWFEQYV.

The rearrangement joins TRBV13 to TRBJ2-7; 15 positions agree with TRBD2. There are 15 residues in the CDR3. Germline V gene data show CDR1 as PRHDT and CDR2 as FYEKMQ (reference sequence). J was trimmed by 5 bases and V by 5 bases; bases with no gene match: 4. The CDR3 nucleotides are TGTGCCAGCAGCGGACTAGCGGGAGGGGGCAACGAGCAGTACTTC. This translates into CASSGLAGGGNEQYF.

The gene calls are TRBV6-5 and TRBJ1-5; D unclear. Germline CDR1 and CDR2: MNHEY and SVGAGI. The CDR3 totals 14 residues. V was trimmed by 5 bases and J by 7 bases, leaving 15 bases between them. The CDR3 loop is CASSREGRGQPQHF. The CDR3 DNA is TGTGCCAGCAGTCGAGAGGGCCGCGGGCAGCCCCAGCATTTT.

This clone was counted once. The chain uses TRBV14 and TRBJ2-5; 8 nucleotides align to TRBD1. The CDR3 covers 15 residues. Germline lookup yields CDR1 SGHDN and CDR2 FVKESK. Germline trimming cut 2 bases from V and 1 base from J; bases unmatched to any gene: 3. CDR3 nucleotide sequence: TGTGCCAGCAGCCAATGGACAGGGTCCCAAGAGACCCAGTACTTC. This encodes CASSQWTGSQETQYF.

The chain has TRBV18 and TRBJ1-5; D is uncertain. From germline, CDR1 is KGHSH and CDR2 LQKENI. This CDR3 contains 13 residues. Trimming cost V 5 bases and J 2 bases, with 7 bases left between them. This CDR3 is CASSGEGNQPQHF. The CDR3 region has the DNA TGTGCCAGCTCAGGAGAGGGCAATCAGCCCCAGCATTTT.

The genes are TRBV24-1 and TRBJ2-2; tentatively, D is TRBD1 (6 bases). CDR3 size: 16 residues. Germline V CDR1 and CDR2: KGHDR, SFDVKD. Trimming removed 3 bases at V and 2 bases at J, with 12 bases between. CDR3 region: CATSDPLQGNTGELFF. The CDR3 coding sequence is TGTGCCACCAGTGATCCCCTACAGGGAAACACCGGGGAGCTGTTTTTT.

This chain connects TRBV28 to TRBJ2-7, with no clear D. The CDR3 covers 11 residues. V dropped 5 bases and J dropped 2 bases, with 4 bases sitting between them. In germline, CDR1 is MDHEN, CDR2 SYDVKM. CDR3 nucleotides: TGTGCCAGCAGTACTACCTACGAGCAGTACTTC. Amino acids: CASSTTYEQYF. Variable domain in full (rest from reference TRBV28 and TRBJ2-7): DVKVTQSSRYLVKRTGEKVFLECVQDMDHENMFWYRQDPGLGLRLIYFSYDVKMKEKGDIPEGYSVSREKKERFSLILESASTNQTSMYLCASSTTYEQYFGPGTRLTVT.

This clone was detected a few times. The rearrangement links TRBV2 to TRBJ2-7; D is undetermined. V was cut by 8 bases and J by 2 bases, with 10 bases left in between. Looked up from germline, CDR1 is SNHLY and CDR2 is FYNNEI. The CDR3 runs 12 residues. CDR3 amino acids: CASCGEPYEQYF. CDR3 bases: TGTGCCAGCTGTGGCGAGCCCTACGAGCAGTACTTC.

The V gene is TRBV27, the J gene TRBJ1-2; 8 bases line up with TRBD1. The CDR3 runs to 14 residues. V lost 8 bases, J lost 4 bases, and 9 bases stayed unmatched. Germline lookup yields CDR1 MNHEY and CDR2 SMNVEV (reference sequence). Here the CDR3 reads CASRRSTGGYGYTF. CDR3 DNA: TGTGCCAGCCGCAGGTCCACAGGGGGCTATGGCTACACCTTC.